The rows below give T cell receptor beta chains drawn from one sample of a study of blood T cell repertoires in COVID-19. Sequencing used immunoSEQ multiplex PCR; TCRdb keeps in-frame clones, though not all of them. The sample contains roughly 99,000 clones, about nine tenths of which appear only once. Sequenced material: peripheral blood. All receptors come from a woman aged 25 to 45 with acute or convalescent COVID-19. Each CDR3 is given with its conserved first and last residue. A D gene is named only where the DNA matches it firmly. The size field is filled for only some rows; it gives once, few, many or a size class.

j_call d_call v_call clone_size cdr3_nt cdr3_aa
TRBJ2-2 TRBD1 TRBV7-3 NA TGTGCCAGCAGCTTAGTAGGTTCCCGGGACAGGGGCGCCGGGGAGCTGTTTTTT CASSLVGSRDRGAGELFF
TRBJ1-3 NA TRBV19 NA TGTGCCAGTAGTCCCGGGACAAGCGGAAACACCATATATTTT CASSPGTSGNTIYF
TRBJ1-5 NA TRBV24-1 NA TGTGCCACCAGTGACCCCGGAGGGCCCCAGCATTTT CATSDPGGPQHF
TRBJ1-1 NA TRBV4-2 NA TGTGCCAGCAGCCAAGAGGTCGGGGGGCAATTTGAAGCTTTCTTT CASSQEVGGQFEAFF
TRBJ2-2 NA TRBV11-3 NA TGTGCCAGCAGCCAGGGATTGGGGATCCTGAACACCGGGGAGCTGTTTTTT CASSQGLGILNTGELFF
TRBJ1-5 TRBD1 TRBV30 NA TGTGCCTGGAGACCCGGGACAGGGCACAATCAGCCCCAGCATTTT CAWRPGTGHNQPQHF
TRBJ2-3 NA TRBV12-3/TRBV12-4 NA TGTGCCAGCAGTGTCGTAGATACGCAGTATTTT CASSVVDTQYF
TRBJ2-5 TRBD2 TRBV27 NA TGTGCCAGCAGTTTACGGCGGGGGGGTGGGGAGACCCAGTACTTC CASSLRRGGGETQYF
TRBJ1-2 TRBD1 TRBV6-6 NA TGTGCCAGCAGTTACTCGACAGGGAGATTAGGCTACACCTTC CASSYSTGRLGYTF
TRBJ1-2 NA TRBV6-5 NA TGTGCCAGTGTAAGGGGCCTCTATGGCTACACCTTC CASVRGLYGYTF
TRBJ2-7 NA TRBV7-2 NA TGTGCCAGCAGCCCCCGACAGAATTCCTACGAGCAGTACTTC CASSPRQNSYEQYF
TRBJ2-1 TRBD1 TRBV7-3 NA TGTGCCAGCAGCTCGACAGGGAATGAGCAGTTCTTC CASSSTGNEQFF
TRBJ2-7 NA TRBV4-3 NA TGCGCCAGCAGCCAAGGGGCGGGTGGTACCGACTACGAGCAGTACTTC CASSQGAGGTDYEQYF
TRBJ1-5 NA TRBV2 few TGTGCCAGCCGGGGGGGCCGTTTAAGCAATCAGCCCCAGCATTTT CASRGGRLSNQPQHF
TRBJ2-1 NA TRBV6-2/TRBV6-3 NA TGTGCCAGCAGTTACTCTTCGGGAGCCTACAATGAGCAGTTCTTC CASSYSSGAYNEQFF
TRBJ2-3 TRBD1 TRBV5-1 once TGCGCCAGCAGCCCGGGACAGGGTTCAGATACGCAGTATTTT CASSPGQGSDTQYF
TRBJ1-5 NA TRBV6-5 NA TGTGCCAGCAGGGGCAGGAATCAGCCCCAGCATTTT CASRGRNQPQHF
TRBJ1-2 NA TRBV27 NA TGTGCCAGCAGTTTATCGGGCAGCATCTATGGCTACACCTTC CASSLSGSIYGYTF
TRBJ1-6 TRBD1 TRBV6-5 few TGTGCCAGCAGCACTACAGGGGACTATAATTCACCCCTCCACTTT CASSTTGDYNSPLHF
TRBJ2-3 NA TRBV7-3 NA TGTGCCAGCAGCTTGGATGGTAGCGGCTACACAGATACGCAGTATTTT CASSLDGSGYTDTQYF
TRBJ1-5 NA TRBV19 NA TGTGCCAGTAGTCATCCGGGACGGAGAATTGGAGGGCATCAGCCCCAGCATTTT CASSHPGRRIGGHQPQHF
TRBJ1-2 TRBD1 TRBV28 NA TGTGCCAGCAGTTTCCCCCGCCAGGGGGCCAACTATGGCTACACCTTC CASSFPRQGANYGYTF
TRBJ1-5 TRBD1 TRBV2 NA TGTGCCAGCAGAGGACAGGGTTCGGGGGGACAGCCCCAGCATTTT CASRGQGSGGQPQHF
TRBJ2-3 TRBD2 TRBV19 NA TGTGCCAGTAGTAGGCCTAGCGGGACAGATACGCAGTATTTT CASSRPSGTDTQYF
TRBJ2-5 NA TRBV4-3 NA TGCGCCAGCAGCCAAGATGTCGGGGAGACCCAGTACTTC CASSQDVGETQYF
TRBJ2-5 NA TRBV7-3 NA TGTGCCAGCAGCTCCGGTGCAGGGGGGAAAGAGACCCAGTACTTC CASSSGAGGKETQYF
TRBJ1-2 NA TRBV3-1/TRBV3-2 NA TGTGCCAGCAGCCAATTAGGGGTACGTGGCTACACCTTC CASSQLGVRGYTF
TRBJ2-2 NA TRBV6-5 NA TGTGCCAGCATTGCGCTCACCGGGGAGCTGTTTTTT CASIALTGELFF
TRBJ2-1 TRBD1 TRBV10-3 once TGTGCCATCAGTGAGCCGGGACAGGGGTACAATGAGCAGTTCTTC CAISEPGQGYNEQFF
TRBJ1-5 NA TRBV30 few TGTGCCTGGAGTGTACGACCTCAGGGGTTGGGGAATCAGCCCCAGCATTTT CAWSVRPQGLGNQPQHF
TRBJ1-3 NA TRBV11-1 NA TGTGCCAGCAGCTTAGCGCGGGGACCAGTCTCTGGAAACACCATATATTTT CASSLARGPVSGNTIYF
TRBJ1-2 NA TRBV30 NA TGTGCCTACAGGGACCCTAACTATGGCTACACCTTC CAYRDPNYGYTF
TRBJ2-7 TRBD1 TRBV7-8 NA TGTGCCAGCAGCTTTAGGACAGGTACCTACGAGCAGTACTTC CASSFRTGTYEQYF
TRBJ2-2 NA TRBV12-3/TRBV12-4 NA TGTGCCAGCAGGGAGGCCGGGGAGCTGTTTTTT CASREAGELFF
TRBJ1-2 TRBD1 TRBV27 NA TGTGCCAGCAGTTCAGGGGGTAACTATGGCTACACCTTC CASSSGGNYGYTF
TRBJ1-5 TRBD1 TRBV28 NA TGTGCCAGCAGCTTTTCCGACAGGGCTACCAATCAGCCCCAGCATTTT CASSFSDRATNQPQHF
TRBJ2-6 NA TRBV6-2/TRBV6-3 NA TGTGCCAGCAGTTGGGCGGGGGCTCCTTCTGGGGCCAACGTCCTGACTTTC CASSWAGAPSGANVLTF
TRBJ1-1 TRBD1 TRBV4-3 NA TGCGCCAGCAGCCAATGGACAGGGCTCACTGAAGCTTTCTTT CASSQWTGLTEAFF
TRBJ1-4 NA TRBV4-3 NA TGCGCCAGCAGCCAACAAGACAGGAGCAATGAAAAACTGTTTTTT CASSQQDRSNEKLFF
TRBJ2-5 TRBD2 TRBV4-2 NA TGTGCCAGCAGCCCGCCGGCTAGCGGAAAAGAGACCCAGTACTTC CASSPPASGKETQYF
TRBJ1-2 NA TRBV28 NA TGTGCCAACGGAAACCAAGACAGGTTTCCTGGCTACACCTTC CANGNQDRFPGYTF
TRBJ2-1 NA TRBV12-5 NA TGTGCTAGTGGTTTCATGGGACTGGTCGACAATGAGCAGTTCTTC CASGFMGLVDNEQFF
TRBJ1-2 TRBD1 TRBV10-3 NA TGTGCCATCAGCGACCAGGGGGACTATGGCTACACCTTC CAISDQGDYGYTF
TRBJ1-6 TRBD1 TRBV10-3 NA TGTGCCGCCGGGACAGGGGGCGACGGGGGATCACCCCTCCACTTT CAAGTGGDGGSPLHF
TRBJ2-3 TRBD2 TRBV10-3 NA TGTGCCATCAGTGAGTCGATGGGTCGGCTAGCGGGCGCAGATACGCAGTATTTT CAISESMGRLAGADTQYF
TRBJ1-6 NA TRBV19 NA TGTGCCAGTAGTATAGGAGGGCACCTGGGCAGCTCCTATAATTCACCCCTCCACTTT CASSIGGHLGSSYNSPLHF
TRBJ2-7 NA TRBV5-4 once TGTGCCAGCAGTTCCCATCCGGAGACTTACGAGCAGTACTTC CASSSHPETYEQYF
TRBJ2-7 TRBD2 TRBV28 NA TGTGCCAGCATTAGTGGGGGGGCCTACGAGCAGTACTTC CASISGGAYEQYF
TRBJ2-5 TRBD1 TRBV11-3 NA TGTGCCAGCAGCTCACAGGGGCAAGAGACCCAGTACTTC CASSSQGQETQYF
TRBJ2-2 NA TRBV5-6 NA TGTGCCAGCAGCGGCCTGGGGGGTTCGGGCGGGGAGCTGTTTTTT CASSGLGGSGGELFF
TRBJ1-2 NA TRBV4-3 NA TGCGCCAGCAGCCAAGCAGGGGAGGGCTATGGCTACACCTTC CASSQAGEGYGYTF
TRBJ1-2 NA TRBV5-6 once TGTGCCAGCAGCTTGGGCAGTTCTTATGGCTACACCTTC CASSLGSSYGYTF
TRBJ1-3 NA TRBV28 NA TGTGCCAGCAGCCCAGGGCTATCTACTGGAAACACCATATATTTT CASSPGLSTGNTIYF
TRBJ1-4 NA TRBV11-3 NA TGTGCCAGCAGCTCCTCCTGGACAGCTACTGAAAAACTGTTTTTT CASSSSWTATEKLFF
TRBJ1-2 TRBD1 TRBV30 NA TGTGCCTGGAGGAGGAGTCAGGGGGCCTATGGCTACACCTTC CAWRRSQGAYGYTF
TRBJ1-2 NA TRBV6-5 NA TGTGCCAGCAGTTACCGGCCCGGGGGGGGAAATGGCTACACCTTC CASSYRPGGGNGYTF
TRBJ1-2 TRBD1 TRBV6-2/TRBV6-3 once TGTGCCAGCAGCGGGACAGGGAACTATGGCTACACCTTC CASSGTGNYGYTF
TRBJ1-3 NA TRBV6-5 NA TGTGCCAGCAGCGCAGTTGGGGCGGGGGACACCATATATTTT CASSAVGAGDTIYF